This is a list of T cell receptor beta chains from one sample in a study of glioma-infiltrating T cells. TCRdb reprocessed the multiplex PCR reads with MiXCR, giving one entry per CDR3 protein. Of roughly 350,000 distinct CDR3 sequences in the sample, approximately 42% are singletons; the top ten hold about 11%. The sample taken for sequencing was glioma tissue, nonneoplastic brain tissue, or PBMCs (not recorded which). The receptors come from a human donor with low-grade glioma or glioblastoma, undergoing nonglioma brain surgery, or in good health (not recorded which). Both conserved end residues are part of each CDR3. A D gene is named only where the DNA matches it firmly. The listing skips clone size in some rows; elsewhere it reads once, few, many or a size class.

CASSLRQGRTEAFF,TGTGCCAGCAGCTTACGGCAGGGGAGAACTGAAGCTTTCTTT,NA,TRBV7-3,NA,TRBJ1-1
CASSLRLEGKKVSYEQYF,TGTGCCAGCAGTTTAAGACTAGAAGGAAAGAAAGTCTCCTACGAGCAGTACTTC,NA,TRBV6-5,NA,TRBJ2-7
CASIHTRQGAGGYTF,TGTGCCAGTATTCACACGAGACAGGGGGCAGGTGGCTACACCTTC,TRBD1,TRBV19,NA,TRBJ1-2
CASSYAPGRGLSSNYEQYF,TGTGCCAGCAGTTACGCGCCGGGGCGGGGGCTATCCTCAAACTACGAGCAGTACTTC,NA,TRBV6-5,NA,TRBJ2-7
CASSETGVGEQFF,TGTGCCAGCAGTGAAACAGGGGTGGGTGAGCAGTTCTTC,TRBD1,TRBV6-1,many,TRBJ2-1
CSARGSLAGQYF,TGCAGTGCTAGGGGCAGCCTCGCTGGGCAGTACTTC,NA,TRBV20-1,many,TRBJ2-7
CASSLGQGTYNEQFF,TGTGCCAGCAGCTTAGGGCAGGGGACCTACAATGAGCAGTTCTTC,NA,TRBV7-2,few,TRBJ2-1
CSATGQLNEKLFF,TGCAGTGCTACGGGACAGTTGAATGAAAAACTGTTTTTT,TRBD1,TRBV20-1,few,TRBJ1-4
CASSLGTGVSGELFF,TGTGCCAGCAGCTTAGGGACAGGGGTATCCGGGGAGCTGTTTTTT,TRBD1,TRBV7-6,few,TRBJ2-2
CSASPSGRGNEQFF,TGCAGTGCTAGTCCTAGCGGGAGAGGTAATGAGCAGTTCTTC,TRBD2,TRBV20-1,NA,TRBJ2-1
CASSRTSGTYNYGYTF,TGTGCCAGCAGCCGTACCTCCGGGACCTATAACTATGGCTACACCTTC,NA,TRBV7-2,NA,TRBJ1-2
CASSFTRQGANNEQFF,TGTGCCAGCAGTTTCACGAGACAGGGCGCGAACAATGAGCAGTTCTTC,TRBD1,TRBV28,few,TRBJ2-1
CASSSGGWQPQHF,TGTGCCAGCAGTTCGGGAGGGTGGCAGCCCCAGCATTTT,NA,TRBV27,many,TRBJ1-5
CASSLAITSPGNEQFF,TGTGCCAGCAGCTTAGCGATCACTTCTCCTGGCAATGAGCAGTTCTTC,NA,TRBV7-9,NA,TRBJ2-1
CASSLAGGGVNEQFF,TGTGCCAGCAGTCTAGCGGGAGGGGGTGTCAATGAGCAGTTCTTC,TRBD2,TRBV6-1,many,TRBJ2-1
CASRKTGPGEQYF,TGTGCCAGCAGAAAGACAGGGCCGGGCGAGCAGTACTTC,TRBD1,TRBV12-3/TRBV12-4,few,TRBJ2-7
CSSPKGVSGHNEQFF,TGTTCCAGCCCTAAGGGGGTTAGCGGCCACAATGAGCAGTTCTTC,NA,TRBV27,NA,TRBJ2-1
CASSDAQGAYTEAFF,TGTGCCAGCAGTGACGCTCAGGGGGCATATACTGAAGCTTTCTTT,TRBD1,TRBV2,NA,TRBJ1-1
CASSQWDRGTDTQYF,TGCGCCAGCAGCCAGTGGGACAGGGGTACAGATACGCAGTATTTT,TRBD1,TRBV4-1,many,TRBJ2-3
CSVAGLYNMGEQYF,TGCAGCGTTGCAGGGCTCTATAATATGGGAGAGCAGTACTTC,NA,TRBV29-1,NA,TRBJ2-7
CASSPTGTYDYEQYF,TGTGCCAGCAGTCCGACCGGGACGTACGACTACGAGCAGTACTTC,NA,TRBV4-2,NA,TRBJ2-7
CASSQAQGPYEQYF,TGCGCCAGCAGCCAAGCCCAGGGCCCCTACGAGCAGTACTTC,NA,TRBV4-1,NA,TRBJ2-7
CASSFPSGEAYEQYF,TGTGCCAGCAGTTTCCCCTCGGGTGAGGCCTACGAGCAGTACTTC,NA,TRBV28,many,TRBJ2-7
CARRGTSSNQPQHF,TGTGCCCGGAGGGGGACGTCTAGCAATCAGCCCCAGCATTTT,NA,TRBV30,NA,TRBJ1-5
CSASNLAGGTHYF,TGCAGTGCTAGTAACCTAGCGGGGGGTACGCATTATTTT,TRBD2,TRBV20-1,NA,TRBJ2-3
CSARDRERGGYNEQFF,TGCAGTGCTAGAGATCGGGAAAGGGGAGGATACAATGAGCAGTTCTTC,NA,TRBV20-1,NA,TRBJ2-1
CASSPLLATSGVGNEQFF,TGTGCCAGCAGCCCGCTCCTCGCGACTAGCGGAGTGGGCAATGAGCAGTTCTTC,TRBD2,TRBV7-2,NA,TRBJ2-1
CASSTTEGVTGELFF,TGTGCCAGCAGTACGACAGAGGGCGTAACCGGGGAGCTGTTTTTT,NA,TRBV6-1,NA,TRBJ2-2
CASSSTPMNTEAFF,TGTGCCAGCAGCTCAACACCGATGAACACTGAAGCTTTCTTT,NA,TRBV7-2,NA,TRBJ1-1
CASSLLLLSNQPQHF,TGTGCCAGCAGCTTACTACTCCTTAGCAATCAGCCCCAGCATTTT,NA,TRBV7-2,NA,TRBJ1-5
CASSSRTVSTDTQYF,TGTGCCAGCAGCTCCCGGACAGTTTCCACAGATACGCAGTATTTT,NA,TRBV11-1,NA,TRBJ2-3
CSASLYSETIEQYF,TGCAGTGCTAGCCTTTACTCTGAGACAATCGAGCAGTACTTC,NA,TRBV20-1,few,TRBJ2-7